Sequencing of this TCR beta chain was carried out in a study of blood T cell repertoires in COVID-19. The CDR3 sequence is 18 residues long. Clones were read by immunoSEQ multiplex PCR, and TCRdb kept only the in-frame ones, dropping some. The sample lists around 400,000 clones; 70% to 90% were seen once. The chain links TRBV21-1 to TRBJ2-5; no check of the table's D call, TRBD1, against the DNA was made. TRBV21-1 is reported as a pseudogene. The specimen was peripheral blood. This receptor was taken from a woman aged 25-40 years with COVID-19, enrolled during active disease. CDR3 amino acids: CASSKGGQGLPYQETQYF. CDR3 nucleotide sequence: TGTGCCAGCAGCAAAGGGGGACAGGGGCTTCCGTACCAAGAGACCCAGTACTTC.